This T cell receptor (beta chain) came from a study of blood T cell repertoires in COVID-19. Turning to the study itself: The study drew acute and convalescent COVID-19 samples from the United States, Italy and Spain. Sample material is recorded as cDNA or gDNA derived from T cells, B-cell-depleted T cells, or PBMCs.

CDR3 size: 13 residues. Germline V gene data show CDR1 as WSHSY and CDR2 as SAAADI. Germline trimming cut 4 bases from V and 3 bases from J; bases unmatched to any gene: 1. In the authors' methods: Amplifying reference gene primers gave estimates of nucleated cell counts. Assay: immunoSEQ multiplex PCR; the TCRdb copy retains only in-frame clones and omits some. Clone size and the V and J calls come from that table; the DNA yielded D and trimming. This table holds roughly 340,000 clones, about 93% found once. This receptor was taken from a woman aged 18-29 years who had recovered from COVID-19. This chain connects TRBV10-2 to TRBJ2-3; 7 bases fit TRBD2. Sequenced sample: peripheral blood. CDR3 loop: CASSGLATDTQYF. CDR3 DNA: TGCGCCAGCAGTGGACTAGCAACAGATACGCAGTATTTT.